A selection of T cell receptor beta chains follows, all from one sample in a study of T cell responses to AZD1222 COVID-19 vaccine. TCRdb's table, derived via immunoSEQ multiplex PCR, lists solely in-frame clones and lacks some. The sample gives approximately 160,000 clones, about 91% of which show up once; about 4.2% is in the top ten. The starting material was peripheral blood, obtained on day 0 of AZD1222 vaccination. These receptors all stem from an adult in good health. CDR3s include the opening cysteine and the closing phenylalanine or tryptophan. The D gene is left open where the match is weak. Rows give clone size only sometimes, using once, few, many, or a class for an expanded clone.

cdr3_aa | cdr3_nt | d_call | clone_size | j_call | v_call
CASSTRTVGLGNTIYF | TGTGCCAGCAGCACCCGGACGGTTGGTTTAGGAAACACCATATATTTT | . | . | TRBJ1-3 | TRBV7-2
CASDTVSPQETQYF | TGTGCCAGCGACACAGTAAGTCCCCAAGAGACCCAGTACTTC | . | . | TRBJ2-5 | TRBV6-4
CASSPGDRGELFF | TGTGCCAGTAGTCCAGGGGACAGGGGGGAGCTGTTTTTT | TRBD1 | . | TRBJ2-2 | TRBV19
CASTFLAGASYEQYF | TGTGCCAGCACCTTTCTAGCGGGAGCATCCTACGAGCAGTACTTC | TRBD2 | few | TRBJ2-7 | TRBV28
CASTGDQDYGYTF | TGTGCCAGCACGGGAGACCAGGACTATGGCTACACCTTC | . | . | TRBJ1-2 | TRBV12-3/TRBV12-4
CASSYTRGQETQYF | TGTGCCAGCAGTTACACAAGGGGACAAGAGACCCAGTACTTC | . | . | TRBJ2-5 | TRBV6-2/TRBV6-3
CAISDTTGPDEQYF | TGTGCCATCAGTGACACAACGGGCCCTGACGAGCAGTACTTC | . | . | TRBJ2-7 | TRBV10-3
CASSKTPSRETQYF | TGTGCCAGCAGCAAAACGCCTAGCAGAGAGACCCAGTACTTC | . | . | TRBJ2-5 | TRBV21-1
CASSLEGFEAFF | TGTGCCAGCAGTTTAGAAGGGTTTGAAGCTTTCTTT | . | once | TRBJ1-1 | TRBV28
CASSFGTGGIDEQYF | TGTGCCAGCAGCTTCGGGACAGGGGGCATCGACGAGCAGTACTTC | TRBD1 | . | TRBJ2-7 | TRBV11-3
CASSPPLVSGNTIYF | TGTGCCAGCAGTCCCCCCCTCGTCTCTGGAAACACCATATATTTT | . | . | TRBJ1-3 | TRBV28
CASSRGQGHEQFF | TGTGCCAGCAGCCGGGGACAGGGCCATGAGCAGTTCTTC | TRBD1 | . | TRBJ2-1 | TRBV6-2/TRBV6-3
CATSDRGPSGRAIDTQYF | TGTGCCACCAGTGATCGCGGACCTAGCGGGAGGGCCATCGATACGCAGTATTTT | TRBD2 | . | TRBJ2-3 | TRBV24-1
CATSHRDSLDIQYF | TGTGCCACGTCACACCGGGACTCCCTTGACATTCAGTACTTC | . | . | TRBJ2-4 | TRBV19